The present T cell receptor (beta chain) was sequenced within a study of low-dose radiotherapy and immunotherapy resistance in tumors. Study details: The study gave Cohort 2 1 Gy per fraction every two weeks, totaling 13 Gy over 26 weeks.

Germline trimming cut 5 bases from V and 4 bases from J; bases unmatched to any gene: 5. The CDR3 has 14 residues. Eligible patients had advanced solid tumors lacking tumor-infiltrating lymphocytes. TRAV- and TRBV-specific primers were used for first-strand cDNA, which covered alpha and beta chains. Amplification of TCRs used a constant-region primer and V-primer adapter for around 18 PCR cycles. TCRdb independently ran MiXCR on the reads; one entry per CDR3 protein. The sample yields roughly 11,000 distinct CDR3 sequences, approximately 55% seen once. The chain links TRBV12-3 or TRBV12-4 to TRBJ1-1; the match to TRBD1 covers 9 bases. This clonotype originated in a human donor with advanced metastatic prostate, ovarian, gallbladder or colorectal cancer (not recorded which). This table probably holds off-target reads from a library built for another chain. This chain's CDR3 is CASSDTGGVTEAFF. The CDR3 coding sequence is TGTGCCAGCAGTGATACAGGGGGCGTCACTGAAGCTTTCTTT.